Listed below are T cell receptor beta chains from one sample, sequenced in a study of PD-1 blockade in classical Hodgkin lymphoma. Clones were sequenced by immunoSEQ multiplex PCR, and TCRdb holds only the in-frame ones, with some missing. Among under 30,000 clones, approximately 79% were seen once, and the ten largest hold approximately 6.2%. The sequencing used peripheral blood mononuclear cells (PBMCs), collected before the fourth cycle of nivolumab. The receptor set was obtained from a human donor with classical Hodgkin lymphoma. CDR3s include the opening cysteine and the closing phenylalanine or tryptophan. A D gene is named only where the DNA matches it firmly. Clone size is stated in some rows and not others, as once, few, many or a class when expanded.

j_call | cdr3_length | clone_size | d_call | v_call | cdr3_aa | cdr3_nt
TRBJ2-7 | 13 | - | TRBD2 | TRBV7-2 | CASRGGSSYEQYF | TGTGCCAGCAGAGGCGGGAGCTCCTACGAGCAGTACTTC
TRBJ2-5 | 17 | - | - | TRBV28 | CASSYPRRTPDQETQYF | TGTGCCAGCAGTTACCCACGGCGGACCCCCGACCAAGAGACCCAGTACTTC
TRBJ1-6 | 15 | - | - | TRBV15 | CATSGRDGQNSPLHF | TGTGCCACCAGCGGCCGGGACGGCCAAAATTCACCCCTCCACTTT
TRBJ1-5 | 16 | - | TRBD1 | TRBV5-6 | CASSFGQGLSNQPQHF | TGTGCCAGCAGCTTCGGACAGGGCCTTAGCAATCAGCCCCAGCATTTT
TRBJ2-7 | 13 | - | - | TRBV11-3 | CASSLPESYEQYF | TGTGCCAGCAGCTTACCGGAGTCCTACGAGCAGTACTTC
TRBJ2-7 | 16 | - | - | TRBV9 | CASSVAEGDLLYEQYF | TGTGCCAGCAGCGTAGCCGAGGGGGACCTTCTCTACGAGCAGTACTTC
TRBJ1-1 | 15 | - | - | TRBV2 | CASSEWRRLNTEAFF | TGTGCCAGCAGTGAATGGCGCAGACTGAACACTGAAGCTTTCTTT
TRBJ2-2 | 16 | once | TRBD2 | TRBV5-4 | CASSSREGRGTGELFF | TGTGCCAGCAGCTCTCGGGAGGGCCGGGGCACCGGGGAGCTGTTTTTT
TRBJ2-5 | 15 | - | TRBD2 | TRBV28 | CASSFPTGGLETQYF | TGTGCCAGCAGTTTCCCGACGGGGGGTTTAGAGACCCAGTACTTC
TRBJ2-3 | 15 | - | TRBD2 | TRBV14 | CASSLVAGVTDTQYF | TGTGCCAGCAGCCTCGTGGCGGGAGTCACAGATACGCAGTATTTT
TRBJ1-1 | 12 | few | - | TRBV5-6 | CASSLGGTFGFF | TGTGCCAGCAGTTTGGGGGGTACATTTGGTTTCTTT
TRBJ2-6 | 17 | - | TRBD1 | TRBV28 | CASSFRGQGTGANVLTF | TGTGCCAGCAGTTTTAGGGGACAGGGTACTGGGGCCAACGTCCTGACTTTC
TRBJ1-2 | 15 | - | - | TRBV18 | CASSPPGSMARGYTF | TGTGCCAGCTCACCACCGGGGTCCATGGCTAGGGGCTACACCTTC
TRBJ1-1 | 16 | - | - | TRBV5-6 | CASSALEKARNTEAFF | TGTGCCAGCAGCGCCTTGGAAAAGGCCCGGAACACTGAAGCTTTCTTT
TRBJ2-4 | 14 | - | - | TRBV7-9 | CASSYLTGKNIQYF | TGTGCCAGCAGCTATTTGACAGGCAAAAACATTCAGTACTTC
TRBJ2-5 | 13 | - | - | TRBV2 | CASRYGEVETQYF | TGTGCCAGCAGGTACGGGGAAGTGGAGACCCAGTACTTC
TRBJ1-1 | 15 | - | - | TRBV11-2 | CASSLVSALNTEAFF | TGTGCCAGCAGCTTAGTTTCCGCCCTGAACACTGAAGCTTTCTTT
TRBJ1-4 | 13 | few | - | TRBV6-1 | CASMEYPNEKLFF | TGTGCCAGCATGGAGTACCCTAATGAAAAACTGTTTTTT
TRBJ1-1 | 15 | - | - | TRBV30 | CAWTRGVQYNTEAFF | TGTGCCTGGACCCGTGGGGTACAGTATAACACTGAAGCTTTCTTT
TRBJ2-7 | 13 | - | TRBD2 | TRBV29-1 | CSAKRTSSYEQYF | TGCAGCGCGAAAAGGACTAGCAGCTACGAGCAGTACTTC
TRBJ1-4 | 14 | - | - | TRBV5-4 | CASSPDISNEKLFF | TGTGCCAGCAGCCCGGACATAAGTAATGAAAAACTGTTTTTT
TRBJ2-2 | 14 | - | - | TRBV27 | CASSLAGDTGELFF | TGTGCCAGCAGTTTGGCAGGGGACACCGGGGAGCTGTTTTTT
TRBJ1-5 | 13 | - | - | TRBV9 | CASGPGGPQPQHF | TGTGCCAGCGGGCCGGGGGGCCCTCAGCCCCAGCATTTT
TRBJ2-1 | 16 | - | - | TRBV18 | CASSPLAPSSYNEQFF | TGTGCCAGCTCACCTTTAGCGCCGAGCTCCTACAATGAGCAGTTCTTC
TRBJ1-2 | 15 | once | TRBD1 | TRBV4-1 | CASSQETGVDYGYTF | TGCGCCAGCAGCCAAGAGACAGGGGTTGACTATGGCTACACCTTC
TRBJ2-7 | 15 | - | TRBD1 | TRBV9 | CASSVEGQGFYEQYF | TGTGCCAGCAGCGTAGAGGGACAGGGGTTCTACGAGCAGTACTTC
TRBJ1-5 | 13 | - | - | TRBV16 | CATRDTGNQPQHF | TGTGCCACTCGGGACACGGGCAATCAGCCCCAGCATTTT
TRBJ2-7 | 16 | - | TRBD1 | TRBV7-8 | CASSGVGQGGLYEQYF | TGTGCCAGCAGCGGGGTGGGACAGGGGGGACTCTACGAGCAGTACTTC
TRBJ2-6 | 13 | - | - | TRBV19 | CATNPSGANVLTF | TGTGCCACCAATCCCTCTGGGGCCAACGTCCTGACTTTC
TRBJ1-1 | 13 | - | - | TRBV7-2 | CASSLSDYTEAFF | TGTGCCAGCAGCTTATCAGATTACACTGAAGCTTTCTTT
TRBJ2-7 | 14 | - | - | TRBV19 | CASSIGVAASEQYF | TGTGCCAGTAGTATAGGCGTAGCGGCCTCAGAGCAGTACTTC
TRBJ2-7 | 15 | - | - | TRBV6-6 | CASSPPGPTTHEQYF | TGTGCCAGCAGTCCTCCGGGACCGACTACCCACGAGCAGTACTTC
TRBJ1-5 | 14 | - | - | TRBV28 | CASTLGGGGQPQHF | TGTGCCAGCACCTTGGGGGGGGGCGGTCAGCCCCAGCATTTT
TRBJ2-7 | 15 | - | - | TRBV9 | CANSLTGTIAYEQYF | TGTGCCAACAGCCTAACCGGGACCATAGCCTACGAGCAGTACTTC
TRBJ2-7 | 15 | - | - | TRBV5-8 | CASSLEQWSVDEQYF | TGTGCCAGCAGCTTGGAACAGTGGTCCGTCGACGAGCAGTACTTC
TRBJ1-3 | 15 | - | TRBD1 | TRBV9 | CASSYQGAAANTIYF | TGTGCCAGCAGTTACCAGGGGGCGGCCGCTAACACCATATATTTT
TRBJ2-6 | 17 | once | TRBD1 | TRBV30 | CAWFRDRGARGANVLTF | TGTGCCTGGTTCCGGGACAGGGGAGCGCGGGGGGCCAACGTCCTGACTTTC
TRBJ1-4 | 14 | - | - | TRBV27 | CASSFIGDNEKLFF | TGTGCCAGCAGTTTTATCGGGGATAATGAAAAACTGTTTTTT
TRBJ1-5 | 13 | - | TRBD1 | TRBV2 | CASGGQSNQPQHF | TGTGCCAGCGGGGGACAGTCGAATCAGCCCCAGCATTTT
TRBJ2-7 | 13 | - | - | TRBV7-2 | CASSLDRAYEQYF | TGTGCCAGCAGCTTAGATCGAGCATACGAGCAGTACTTC
TRBJ2-2 | 15 | - | TRBD1 | TRBV27 | CASTSLQGRTGELFF | TGTGCCAGCACTTCATTACAGGGGCGCACCGGGGAGCTGTTTTTT
TRBJ1-2 | 12 | few | - | TRBV30 | CAYHSLGSPYTF | TGTGCCTACCACTCGCTAGGGTCGCCCTACACCTTC
TRBJ2-1 | 15 | - | TRBD2 | TRBV9 | CASSISGSPYNEQFF | TGTGCCAGCAGCATTAGCGGGTCGCCCTACAATGAGCAGTTCTTC
TRBJ1-1 | 8 | - | - | TRBV10-3 | CPTLEAFF | TGTCCAACCCTTGAAGCTTTCTTT
TRBJ1-2 | 12 | - | - | TRBV30 | CAWSSVFEGYTF | TGTGCCTGGAGTTCGGTCTTTGAGGGCTACACCTTC
TRBJ1-2 | 16 | - | - | TRBV9 | CASSPFGGGTGYGYTF | TGTGCCAGCAGCCCCTTCGGTGGGGGAACCGGCTATGGCTACACCTTC
TRBJ2-3 | 18 | - | TRBD2 | TRBV28 | CASSSGLAGPWSTDTQYF | TGTGCCAGCAGCTCGGGACTAGCGGGTCCCTGGAGCACAGATACGCAGTATTTT
TRBJ2-5 | 14 | - | - | TRBV2 | CASSEWQHGETQYF | TGTGCCAGCAGTGAATGGCAGCACGGAGAGACCCAGTACTTC
TRBJ2-5 | 15 | - | TRBD1 | TRBV11-1 | CASSFDRGVSETQYF | TGTGCCAGCAGCTTTGACAGGGGAGTGAGTGAGACCCAGTACTTC
TRBJ2-1 | 13 | - | TRBD1 | TRBV30 | CAWRRTGLNEQFF | TGTGCCTGGAGAAGGACAGGGTTGAATGAGCAGTTCTTC
TRBJ1-6 | 15 | - | - | TRBV2 | CASRTSSSYNSPLHF | TGTGCCAGCAGAACCAGTTCCTCCTATAATTCACCCCTCCACTTT
TRBJ1-1 | 15 | - | - | TRBV6-5 | CASSRLLVQNTEAFF | TGTGCCAGCAGTCGTTTACTGGTCCAGAACACTGAAGCTTTCTTT
TRBJ1-5 | 14 | - | - | TRBV28 | CASSLPRAGQPQHF | TGTGCCAGCAGTTTACCCCGGGCAGGTCAGCCCCAGCATTTT
TRBJ1-1 | 14 | - | - | TRBV29-1 | CSVEGASEGTEAFF | TGCAGCGTTGAAGGAGCCTCCGAGGGCACTGAAGCTTTCTTT
TRBJ2-7 | 16 | - | TRBD1 | TRBV11-3 | CASSLPRQGRRYEQYF | TGTGCCAGCAGCTTACCCCGACAGGGTCGTCGGTACGAGCAGTACTTC
TRBJ2-7 | 17 | - | TRBD2 | TRBV27 | CASSKLAGGPSGYEQYF | TGTGCCAGCAGTAAACTAGCGGGAGGGCCTTCAGGCTACGAGCAGTACTTC
TRBJ1-4 | 18 | - | TRBD1 | TRBV11-2 | CASSSRPTNTGDNEKLFF | TGTGCCAGCAGCTCCCGACCAACCAATACAGGGGATAATGAAAAACTGTTTTTT
TRBJ2-1 | 13 | - | - | TRBV30 | CAWSVMVYNEQFF | TGTGCCTGGAGTGTAATGGTGTACAATGAGCAGTTCTTC
TRBJ1-2 | 13 | - | TRBD1 | TRBV2 | CASTGQLITGYTF | TGTGCCAGTACGGGACAGCTGATAACTGGCTACACCTTC
TRBJ1-3 | 14 | - | TRBD1 | TRBV11-2 | CASSADRGGNTIYF | TGTGCCAGCAGCGCCGACAGGGGTGGAAACACCATATATTTT